This TCR beta chain stems from a study of shared clonotypes between healthy human individuals. General study points: Generally, estimated richness proved larger in naive subsets than it did in memory subsets. Compared with clonotypes that all four donors shared, non-shared clonotypes had lower generation probabilities. Shared across a few donors were around 5% of the naive CD4 clonotypes.

The V gene's germline CDR1 is GTSNPN and CDR2 SVGIG (reference sequence). The CDR3 spans 12 residues. This clone appeared a single time. Its antigen remains unknown. Only in-frame clones appear in the TCRdb table, and some are missing; sequencing was by immunoSEQ multiplex PCR. The sample includes approximately 640,000 clones, roughly 88% seen only once; the top ten take 30% to 40%. Sequencing was performed on memory CD8+ T cells from PBMCs. Subset denoted: CD45RO+ cells pooled with CCR7-negative TemRA cells. This TCR was recovered from a man aged 18 to 30 in good health. Some clones in this sample may be carry-over from other donors' samples. The V call is TRBV30, the J call TRBJ2-5, with a possible D match to TRBD2 (6 bases). The J call may be in error: the DNA end matches TRBJ2-7 better. CDR3 nucleotides: TGTGCCTGGAGCGGCGGGACTTACGAGCAGTACTTC. As protein: CAWSGGTYEQYF.